This is a list of T cell receptor beta chains from one sample in a study of cytomegalovirus exposure and HLA in healthy donors. TCRdb keeps only in-frame clones here, not all; method: immunoSEQ multiplex PCR. There are hundreds of thousands of clones in the sample; 86% occur only once, and approximately 0.86% lies in the top ten. Sequencing was performed on PBMCs. These receptors originate from a woman between 18 and 30 years old in good health and CMV-seronegative. CDR3s leave out the opening cysteine and the closing phenylalanine or tryptophan.

>TRBV13|TRBJ2-7
ASSTDRVAVEQY
>TRBV28|TRBJ1-6
ASSLVSSYNSPLH
>TRBV7-9|TRBJ2-3
ASSLLAGGADTQY
>TRBV28|TRBJ1-2
ASSLLPGGNGYT
>TRBV20-1|TRBJ2-1
SARPVPEQF
>TRBV25-1|TRBJ1-4
ASSRPGVANEKLF
>TRBV4-1|TRBJ2-5
ASSQGSGTQETQY
>TRBV5-6|TRBJ1-2
ASSLDVARDSAPHT
>TRBV27|TRBJ1-1
ASSFRGGPEAF
>TRBV4-1|TRBJ2-7
ASSQVYGGNEQY
>TRBV5-1|TRBJ1-2
ASSLLRDRAPTGYT